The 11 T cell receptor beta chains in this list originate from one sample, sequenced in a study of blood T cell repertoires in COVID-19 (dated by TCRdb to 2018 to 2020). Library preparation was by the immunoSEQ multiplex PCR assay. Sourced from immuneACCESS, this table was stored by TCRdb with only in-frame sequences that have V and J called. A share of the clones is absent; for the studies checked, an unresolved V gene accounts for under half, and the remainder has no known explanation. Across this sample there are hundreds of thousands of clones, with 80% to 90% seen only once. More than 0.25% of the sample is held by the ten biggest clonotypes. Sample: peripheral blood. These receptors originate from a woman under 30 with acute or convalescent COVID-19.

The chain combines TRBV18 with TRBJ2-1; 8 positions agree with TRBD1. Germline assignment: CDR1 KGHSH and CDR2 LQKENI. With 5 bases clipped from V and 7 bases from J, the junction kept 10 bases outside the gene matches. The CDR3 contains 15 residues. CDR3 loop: CASSSGQGRSNEQFF. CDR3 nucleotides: TGTGCCAGCTCATCCGGACAGGGTCGGAGTAATGAGCAGTTCTTC.

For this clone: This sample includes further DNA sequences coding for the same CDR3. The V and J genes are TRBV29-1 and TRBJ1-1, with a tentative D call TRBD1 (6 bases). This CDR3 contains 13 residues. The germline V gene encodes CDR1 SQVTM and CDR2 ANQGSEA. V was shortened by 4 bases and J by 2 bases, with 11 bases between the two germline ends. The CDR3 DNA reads TGCAGCGTTGGGACAGCCTTAAACACTGAAGCTTTCTTT. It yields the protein CSVGTALNTEAFF.

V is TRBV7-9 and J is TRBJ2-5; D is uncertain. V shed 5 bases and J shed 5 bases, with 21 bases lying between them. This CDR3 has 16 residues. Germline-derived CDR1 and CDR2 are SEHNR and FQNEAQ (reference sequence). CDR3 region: CASSNPLVAPWETQYF. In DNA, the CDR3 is TGTGCCAGCAGCAATCCCCTGGTCGCGCCATGGGAGACCCAGTACTTC. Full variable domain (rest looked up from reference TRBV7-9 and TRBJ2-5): DTGVSQNPRHKITKRGQNVTFRCDPISEHNRLYWYRQTLGQGPEFLTYFQNEAQLEKSRLLSDRFSAERPKGSFSTLEIQRTEQGDSAMYLCASSNPLVAPWETQYFGPGTRLLVL.

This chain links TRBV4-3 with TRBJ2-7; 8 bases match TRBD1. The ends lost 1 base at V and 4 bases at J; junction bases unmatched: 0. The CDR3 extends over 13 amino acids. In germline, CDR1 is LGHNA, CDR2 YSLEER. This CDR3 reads CASSQGTGYEQYF. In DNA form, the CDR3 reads TGCGCCAGCAGCCAAGGGACAGGGTACGAGCAGTACTTC.

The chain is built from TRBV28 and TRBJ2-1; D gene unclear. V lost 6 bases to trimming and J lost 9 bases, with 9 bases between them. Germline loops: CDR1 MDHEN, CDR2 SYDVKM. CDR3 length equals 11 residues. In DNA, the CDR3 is TGTGCCAGCAGCCCCTCAGGTGAGCAGTTCTTC. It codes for CASSPSGEQFF.

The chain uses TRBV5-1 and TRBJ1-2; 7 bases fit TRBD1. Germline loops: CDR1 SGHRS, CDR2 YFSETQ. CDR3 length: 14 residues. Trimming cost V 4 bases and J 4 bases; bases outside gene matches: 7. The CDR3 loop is CASSRPGQSYGYTF. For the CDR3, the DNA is TGCGCCAGCAGCCGGCCGGGACAGAGCTATGGCTACACCTTC.

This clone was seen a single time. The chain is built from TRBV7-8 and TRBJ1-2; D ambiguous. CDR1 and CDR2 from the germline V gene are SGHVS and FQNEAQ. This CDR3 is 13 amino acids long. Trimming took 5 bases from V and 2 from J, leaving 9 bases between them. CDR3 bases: TGTGCCAGCAGCCCTTCGAGGAACTATGGCTACACCTTC. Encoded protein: CASSPSRNYGYTF. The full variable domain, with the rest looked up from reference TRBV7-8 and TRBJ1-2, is GAGVSQSPRYKVAKRGQDVALRCDPISGHVSLFWYQQALGQGPEFLTYFQNEAQLDKSGLPSDRFFAERPEGSVSTLKIQRTQQEDSAVYLCASSPSRNYGYTFGSGTRLTVV.

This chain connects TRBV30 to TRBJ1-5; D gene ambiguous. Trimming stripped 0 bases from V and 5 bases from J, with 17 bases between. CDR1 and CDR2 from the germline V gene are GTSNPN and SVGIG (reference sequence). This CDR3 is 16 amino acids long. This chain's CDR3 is CAWSVSIVRKDQPQHF. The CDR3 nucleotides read TGTGCCTGGAGTGTTAGTATCGTGCGGAAAGATCAGCCCCAGCATTTT.

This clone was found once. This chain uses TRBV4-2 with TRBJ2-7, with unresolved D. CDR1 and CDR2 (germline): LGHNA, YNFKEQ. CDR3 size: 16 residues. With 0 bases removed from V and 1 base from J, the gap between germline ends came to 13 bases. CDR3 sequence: CASSQDQSTYSYEQYF. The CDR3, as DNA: TGTGCCAGCAGCCAAGACCAGTCGACTTATTCCTACGAGCAGTACTTC.

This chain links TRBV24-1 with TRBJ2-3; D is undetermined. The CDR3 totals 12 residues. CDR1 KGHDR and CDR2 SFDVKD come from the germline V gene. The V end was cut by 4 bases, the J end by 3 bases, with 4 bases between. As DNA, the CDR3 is TGTGCCACCAGTGACCAGACAGATACGCAGTATTTT. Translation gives CATSDQTDTQYF.

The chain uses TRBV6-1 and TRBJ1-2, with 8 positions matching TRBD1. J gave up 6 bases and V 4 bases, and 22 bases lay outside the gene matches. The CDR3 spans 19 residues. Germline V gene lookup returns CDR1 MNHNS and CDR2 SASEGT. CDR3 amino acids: CASSAKVLPDTGGRDGYTF. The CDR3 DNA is TGTGCCAGCAGTGCCAAAGTACTCCCCGACACAGGGGGGCGGGATGGCTACACCTTC.